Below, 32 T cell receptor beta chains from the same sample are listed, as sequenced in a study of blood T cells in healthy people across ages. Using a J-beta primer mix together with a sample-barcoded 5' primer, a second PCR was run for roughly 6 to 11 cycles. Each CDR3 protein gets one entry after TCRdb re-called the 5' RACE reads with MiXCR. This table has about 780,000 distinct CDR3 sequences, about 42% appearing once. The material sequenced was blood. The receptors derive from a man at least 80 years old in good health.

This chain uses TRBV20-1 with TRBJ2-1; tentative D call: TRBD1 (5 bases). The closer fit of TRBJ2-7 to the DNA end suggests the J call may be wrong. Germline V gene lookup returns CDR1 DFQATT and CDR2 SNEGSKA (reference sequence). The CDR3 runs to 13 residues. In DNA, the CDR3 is TGCAGTGCTAGAAGGGGCTCCTACAATGAGCAGTACTTC. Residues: CSARRGSYNEQYF.

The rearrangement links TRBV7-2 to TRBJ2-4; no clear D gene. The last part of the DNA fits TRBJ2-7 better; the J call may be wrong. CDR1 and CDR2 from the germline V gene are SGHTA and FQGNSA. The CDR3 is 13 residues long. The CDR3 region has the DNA TGTGCCAGCAGCGTACCCTCAGTGGACGAGCAGTACTTC. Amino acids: CASSVPSVDEQYF.

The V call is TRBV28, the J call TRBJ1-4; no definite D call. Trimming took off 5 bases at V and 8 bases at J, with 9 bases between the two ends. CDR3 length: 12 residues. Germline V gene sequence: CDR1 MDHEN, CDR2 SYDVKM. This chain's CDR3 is CASSPLGEKLFF. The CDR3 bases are TGTGCCAGCAGTCCCCTGGGCGAAAAACTGTTTTTT. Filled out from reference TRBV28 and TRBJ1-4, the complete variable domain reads DVKVTQSSRYLVKRTGEKVFLECVQDMDHENMFWYRQDPGLGLRLIYFSYDVKMKEKGDIPEGYSVSREKKERFSLILESASTNQTSMYLCASSPLGEKLFFGSGTQLSVL.

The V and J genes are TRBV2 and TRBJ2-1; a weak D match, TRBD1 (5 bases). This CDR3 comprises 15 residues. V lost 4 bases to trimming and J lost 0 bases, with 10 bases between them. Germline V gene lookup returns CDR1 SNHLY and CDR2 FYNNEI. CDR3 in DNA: TGTGCCAGCAGTGCTGGGGCCCGCTCCTACAATGAGCAGTTCTTC. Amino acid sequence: CASSAGARSYNEQFF.

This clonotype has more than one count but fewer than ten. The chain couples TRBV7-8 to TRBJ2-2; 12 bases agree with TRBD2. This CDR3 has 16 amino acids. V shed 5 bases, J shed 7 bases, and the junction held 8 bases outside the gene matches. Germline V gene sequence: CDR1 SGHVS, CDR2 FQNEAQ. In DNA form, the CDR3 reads TGTGCCAGCAGCCCGAGACTAGCGGGAGTCGGCGGGGAGCTGTTTTTT. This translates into CASSPRLAGVGGELFF.

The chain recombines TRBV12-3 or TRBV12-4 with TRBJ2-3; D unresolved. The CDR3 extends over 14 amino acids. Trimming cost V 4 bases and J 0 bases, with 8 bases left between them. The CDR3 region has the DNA TGTGCCAGCAGTTCCACCCACAGCACAGATACGCAGTATTTT. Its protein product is CASSSTHSTDTQYF.

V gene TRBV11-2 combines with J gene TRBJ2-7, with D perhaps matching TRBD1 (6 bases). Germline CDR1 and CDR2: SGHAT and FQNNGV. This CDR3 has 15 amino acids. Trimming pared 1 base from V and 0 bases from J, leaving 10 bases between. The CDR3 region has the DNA TGTGCCAGCAGCTTAGCCCGGGGACACTCCTACGAGCAGTACTTC. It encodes CASSLARGHSYEQYF.

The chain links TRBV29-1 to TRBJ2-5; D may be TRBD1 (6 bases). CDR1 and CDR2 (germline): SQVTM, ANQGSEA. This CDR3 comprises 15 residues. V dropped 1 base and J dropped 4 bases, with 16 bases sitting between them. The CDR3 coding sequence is TGCAGCGTTGAAGGAGGTGAGACAGGAGGAGAGACCCAGTACTTC. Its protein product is CSVEGGETGGETQYF.

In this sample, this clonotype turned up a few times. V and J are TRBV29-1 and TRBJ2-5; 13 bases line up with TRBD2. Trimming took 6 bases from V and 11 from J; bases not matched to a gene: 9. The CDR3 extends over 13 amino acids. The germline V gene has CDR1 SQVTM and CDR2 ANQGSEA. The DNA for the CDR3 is TGCAGCGTCATGACTAGCGGGAGGTATGAGCAGTACTTC. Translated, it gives CSVMTSGRYEQYF.

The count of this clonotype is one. The CDR3 here is CASSLMLEQFF. For the CDR3, the DNA is TGTGCCAGCAGTCTGATGCTTGAGCAGTTCTTC. This chain links TRBV12-3 or TRBV12-4 with TRBJ2-1, with unresolved D. The germline V and J ends were trimmed by 5 bases and 9 bases, with 8 bases remaining between them. The CDR3 is 11 residues long.

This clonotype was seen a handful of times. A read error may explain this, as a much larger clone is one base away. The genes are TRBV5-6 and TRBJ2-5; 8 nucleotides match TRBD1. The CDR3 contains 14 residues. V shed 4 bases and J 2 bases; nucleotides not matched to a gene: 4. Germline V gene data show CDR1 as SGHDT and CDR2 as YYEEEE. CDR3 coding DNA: TGTGCCAGCAGCGACGGACAGGGTCAAGAGACCCAGTACTTC. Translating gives CASSDGQGQETQYF.

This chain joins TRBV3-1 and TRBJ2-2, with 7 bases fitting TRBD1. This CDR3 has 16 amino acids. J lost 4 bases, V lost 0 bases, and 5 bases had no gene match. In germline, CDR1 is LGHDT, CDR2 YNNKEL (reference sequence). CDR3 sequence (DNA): TGTGCCAGCAGCCAAGACGAGACAGGGCTCACCGGGGAGCTGTTTTTT. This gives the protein CASSQDETGLTGELFF. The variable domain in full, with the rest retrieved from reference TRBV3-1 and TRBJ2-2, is DTAVSQTPKYLVTQMGNDKSIKCEQNLGHDTMYWYKQDSKKFLKIMFSYNNKELIINETVPNRFSPKSPDKAHLNLHINSLELGDSAVYFCASSQDETGLTGELFFGEGSRLTVL.

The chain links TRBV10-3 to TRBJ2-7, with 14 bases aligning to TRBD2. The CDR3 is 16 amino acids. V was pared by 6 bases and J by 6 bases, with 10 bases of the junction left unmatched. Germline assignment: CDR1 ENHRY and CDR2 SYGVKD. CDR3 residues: CAIRSTSGRASREQYF. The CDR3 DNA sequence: TGTGCCATCAGGTCGACTAGCGGGAGGGCCTCGCGCGAGCAGTACTTC.

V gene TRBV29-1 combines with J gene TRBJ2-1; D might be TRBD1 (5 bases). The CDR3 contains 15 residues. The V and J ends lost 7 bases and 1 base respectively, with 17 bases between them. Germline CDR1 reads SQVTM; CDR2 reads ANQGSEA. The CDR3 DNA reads TGCAGCGGGGGTCACAGGTTGTTATCCTACAATGAGCAGTTCTTC. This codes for CSGGHRLLSYNEQFF.

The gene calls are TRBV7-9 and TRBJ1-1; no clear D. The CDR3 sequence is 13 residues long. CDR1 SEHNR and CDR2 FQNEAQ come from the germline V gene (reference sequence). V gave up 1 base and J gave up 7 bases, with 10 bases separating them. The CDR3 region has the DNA TGTGCCAGCAGCTTAGTAGTGCAGAGTGAAGCTTTCTTT. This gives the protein CASSLVVQSEAFF. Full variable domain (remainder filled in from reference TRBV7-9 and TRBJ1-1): DTGVSQNPRHKITKRGQNVTFRCDPISEHNRLYWYRQTLGQGPEFLTYFQNEAQLEKSRLLSDRFSAERPKGSFSTLEIQRTEQGDSAMYLCASSLVVQSEAFFGQGTRLTVV.

DNA of the CDR3: TGTGCCAGCAGTTATTTAGACAGGGCCAAGACCCAGTACTTC. Translation: CASSYLDRAKTQYF. The chain employs TRBV28 and TRBJ2-5, with 7 positions matching TRBD1. The CDR3 loop spans 14 amino acids. Losses at the gene ends were 4 bases for V and 6 bases for J; bases not matched to a gene: 8. In germline, CDR1 is MDHEN, CDR2 SYDVKM. The full variable domain, rest sourced from reference TRBV28 and TRBJ2-5, is DVKVTQSSRYLVKRTGEKVFLECVQDMDHENMFWYRQDPGLGLRLIYFSYDVKMKEKGDIPEGYSVSREKKERFSLILESASTNQTSMYLCASSYLDRAKTQYFGPGTRLLVL.

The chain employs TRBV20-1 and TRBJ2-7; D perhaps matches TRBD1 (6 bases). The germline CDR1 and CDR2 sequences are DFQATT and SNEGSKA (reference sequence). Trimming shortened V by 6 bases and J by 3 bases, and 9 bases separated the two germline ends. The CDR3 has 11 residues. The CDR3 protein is CSATGHYEQYF. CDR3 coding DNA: TGCAGTGCCACGGGACACTACGAGCAGTACTTC.

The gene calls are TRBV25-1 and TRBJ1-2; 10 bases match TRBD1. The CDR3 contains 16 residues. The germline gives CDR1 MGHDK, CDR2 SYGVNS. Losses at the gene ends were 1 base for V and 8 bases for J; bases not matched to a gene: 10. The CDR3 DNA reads TGTGCCAGCAGTGAATTGGGGACAGGGGCTATCAGAGGCTACACCTTC. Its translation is CASSELGTGAIRGYTF.

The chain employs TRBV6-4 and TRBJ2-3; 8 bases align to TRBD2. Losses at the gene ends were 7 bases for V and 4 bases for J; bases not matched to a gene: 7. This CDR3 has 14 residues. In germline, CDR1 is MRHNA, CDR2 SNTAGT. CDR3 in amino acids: CASKRRGEADTQYF. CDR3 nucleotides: TGTGCCAGCAAGAGGCGGGGGGAGGCAGATACGCAGTATTTT.

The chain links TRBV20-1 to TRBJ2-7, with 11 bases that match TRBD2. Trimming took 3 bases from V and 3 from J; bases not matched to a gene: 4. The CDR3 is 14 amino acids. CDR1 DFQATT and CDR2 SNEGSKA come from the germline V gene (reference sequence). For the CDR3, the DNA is TGCAGTGCTAGCCCCCTAGCGGGAGGCTACGAGCAGTACTTC. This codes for CSASPLAGGYEQYF.

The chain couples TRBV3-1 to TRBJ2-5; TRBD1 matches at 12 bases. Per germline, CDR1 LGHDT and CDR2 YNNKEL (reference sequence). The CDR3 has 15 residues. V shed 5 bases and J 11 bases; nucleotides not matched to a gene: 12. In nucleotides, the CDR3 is TGTGCCAGCAGCAGGGGGACAGGGGGCCATCGGGAGCAGTACTTC. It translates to CASSRGTGGHREQYF.

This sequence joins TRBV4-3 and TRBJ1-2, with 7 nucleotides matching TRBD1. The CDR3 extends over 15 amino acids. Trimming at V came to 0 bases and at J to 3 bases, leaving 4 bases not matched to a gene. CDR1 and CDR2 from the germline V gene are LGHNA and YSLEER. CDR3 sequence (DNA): TGCGCCAGCAGCCAAGAACAGGGGTATGACTATGGCTACACCTTC. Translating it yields CASSQEQGYDYGYTF.

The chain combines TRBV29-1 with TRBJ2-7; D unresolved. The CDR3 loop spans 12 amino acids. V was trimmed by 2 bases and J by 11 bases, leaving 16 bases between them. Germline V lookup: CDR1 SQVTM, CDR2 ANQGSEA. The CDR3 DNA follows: TGCAGCGTTGAATATAGGGCGAGGCCAAAGTACTTC. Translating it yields CSVEYRARPKYF.

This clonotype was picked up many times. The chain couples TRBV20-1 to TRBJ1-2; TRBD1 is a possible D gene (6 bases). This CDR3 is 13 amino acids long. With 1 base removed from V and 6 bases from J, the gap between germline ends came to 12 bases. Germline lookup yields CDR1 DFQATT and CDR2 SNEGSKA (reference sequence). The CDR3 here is CSARVGGRNGYTF. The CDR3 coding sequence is TGCAGTGCTAGAGTCGGGGGGCGGAATGGCTACACCTTC.

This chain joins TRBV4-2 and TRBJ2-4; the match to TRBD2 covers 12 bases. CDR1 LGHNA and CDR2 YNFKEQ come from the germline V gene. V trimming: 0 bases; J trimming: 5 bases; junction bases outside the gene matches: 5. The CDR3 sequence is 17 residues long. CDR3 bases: TGTGCCAGCAGCCAAGATTGGGCTAGCGGGAGGGAAAACATTCAGTACTTC. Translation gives CASSQDWASGRENIQYF.

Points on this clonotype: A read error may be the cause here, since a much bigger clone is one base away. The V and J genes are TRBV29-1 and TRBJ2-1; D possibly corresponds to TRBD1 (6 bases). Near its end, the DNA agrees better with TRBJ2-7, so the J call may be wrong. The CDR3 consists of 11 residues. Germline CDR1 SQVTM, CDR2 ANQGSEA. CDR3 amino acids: CSAGEGVKQYF. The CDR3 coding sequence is TGCAGCGCCGGAGAGGGGGTCAAGCAGTACTTC.

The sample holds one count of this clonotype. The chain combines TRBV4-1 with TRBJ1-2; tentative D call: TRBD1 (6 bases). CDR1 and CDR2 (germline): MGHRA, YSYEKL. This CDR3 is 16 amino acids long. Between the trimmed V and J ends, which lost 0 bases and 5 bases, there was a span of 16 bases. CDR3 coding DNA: TGCGCCAGCAGCCAAGATGTGGCAGGGGTTTTTTATGGCTACACCTTC. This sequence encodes CASSQDVAGVFYGYTF.

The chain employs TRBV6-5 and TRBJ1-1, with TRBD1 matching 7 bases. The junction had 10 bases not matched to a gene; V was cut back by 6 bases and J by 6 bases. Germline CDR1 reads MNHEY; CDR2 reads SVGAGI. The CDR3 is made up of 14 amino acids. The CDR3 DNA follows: TGTGCCAGCAGGGACCAGGGGGACCTAGCTGAAGCTTTCTTT. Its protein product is CASRDQGDLAEAFF.

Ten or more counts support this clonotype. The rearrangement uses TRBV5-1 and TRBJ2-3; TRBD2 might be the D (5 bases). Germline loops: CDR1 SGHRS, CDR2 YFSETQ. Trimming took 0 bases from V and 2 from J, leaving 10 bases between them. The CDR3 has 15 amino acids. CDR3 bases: TGCGCCAGCAGCTTGGATGGAGGTGCCACAGATACGCAGTATTTT. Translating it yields CASSLDGGATDTQYF.

For the CDR3, the DNA is TGCGCCAGCCGTCTCTACGCCAATCCCGACGAGCAGTACTTC. Translation gives CASRLYANPDEQYF. The chain combines TRBV5-1 with TRBJ2-7, with D hard to call. Trimming shortened V by 7 bases and J by 5 bases, and 19 bases separated the two germline ends. The CDR3 spans 14 residues. Germline V gene sequence: CDR1 SGHRS, CDR2 YFSETQ.

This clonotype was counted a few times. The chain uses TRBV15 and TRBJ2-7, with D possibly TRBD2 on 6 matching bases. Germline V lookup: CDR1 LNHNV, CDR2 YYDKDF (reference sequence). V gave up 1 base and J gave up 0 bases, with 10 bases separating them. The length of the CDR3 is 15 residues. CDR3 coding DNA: TGTGCCACCAGCAGAGCCCTAGCGTACTCCTACGAGCAGTACTTC. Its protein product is CATSRALAYSYEQYF.

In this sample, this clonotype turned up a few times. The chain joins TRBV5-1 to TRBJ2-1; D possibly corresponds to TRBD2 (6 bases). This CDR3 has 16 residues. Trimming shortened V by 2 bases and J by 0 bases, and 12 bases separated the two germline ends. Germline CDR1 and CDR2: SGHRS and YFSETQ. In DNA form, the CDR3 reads TGCGCCAGCAGCTTATCCCCGGGAGACTCCTACAATGAGCAGTTCTTC. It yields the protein CASSLSPGDSYNEQFF.